This entry concerns a single T cell receptor (beta chain). Antigen specificity is unknown. Gene names and germline refer to mouse. The CDR3 is cut off 4 residues early in the read; its end comes from the germline J gene. Germline CDR1 is NNHDY and CDR2 is SYVADS. Between the trimmed V and J ends, which lost 4 bases and 0 bases, there was a span of 10 bases. The CDR3 has 14 amino acids. This sample was taken from a study of CD8+ T cells in alopecia areata. Study at large: Recipient mice, approximately 6-11-week-old female C3H/HeJ animals, received skin from roughly 6-13-month-old C3H/HeJ graft donors with spontaneous alopecia.

RNA, once extracted, was reverse transcribed into cDNA for use as the sequencing template. The method was immunoSEQ multiplex PCR; TCRdb's version includes in-frame clones alone and lacks a portion of them. The sample shows some 110,000 clones, none of them appearing just once. Study conclusions and caveats: Resident alphabeta T-cell populations of normal skin are likewise subject to sequencing in scalp samples. Affected lesional scalp, above all in alopecia totalis/universalis, was more clonal than normal scalp. TCR sharing across patients was less clear than in mice, possibly HLA-related.

V usage is TRBV13-3 and J usage is TRBJ1-1; TRBD1 is a possible D gene (5 bases). Material for sequencing was lesional skin. The sequence was collected from a C3H/HeJ mouse with alopecia areata. MHC haplotype of the strain: H2-k. CDR3 DNA, as far as it was read: TGTGCCAGCAGTTACAGGCGTGCAAACACA. Translation gives CASSYRRANT. In full, the CDR3 is CASSYRRANTEVFF.